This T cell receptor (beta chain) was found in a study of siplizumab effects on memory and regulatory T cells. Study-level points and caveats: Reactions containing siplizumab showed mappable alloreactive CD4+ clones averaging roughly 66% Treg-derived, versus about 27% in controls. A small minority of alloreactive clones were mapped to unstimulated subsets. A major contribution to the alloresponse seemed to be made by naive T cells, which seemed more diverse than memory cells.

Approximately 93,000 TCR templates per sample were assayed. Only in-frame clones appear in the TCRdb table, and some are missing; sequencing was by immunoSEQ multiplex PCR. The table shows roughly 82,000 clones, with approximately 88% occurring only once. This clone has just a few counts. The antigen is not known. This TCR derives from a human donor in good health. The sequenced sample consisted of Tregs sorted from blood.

The DNA for the CDR3 is TGTGCCAGCTCACCGACAGGGCCCAACAATGAGCAGTTCTTC. Its protein is CASSPTGPNNEQFF. The rearrangement uses TRBV18 and TRBJ2-1, with 7 nucleotides matching TRBD1. J lost 5 bases, V lost 3 bases, and 4 bases had no gene match. This CDR3 comprises 14 residues. Germline-derived CDR1 and CDR2 are KGHSH and LQKENI.